The clone carrying this T cell receptor (beta chain) was observed at least ten times. Inclusion characteristics of ophthalmopathy patients comprised a Clinical Activity Score of at least 3, a NOSPECS grade of at least 4, and duration under 3 months. Amplification targeted TCR beta CDR3 regions from RNA transcripts. When the TCR CDR3 underwent first-round RT-PCR, the HTBI primer set was used. TCRdb called the multiplex PCR reads again in MiXCR, with one record for every CDR3 protein. The sample has a few hundred thousand distinct CDR3 sequences, around 15% seen once. This record comes from a study of T cells in Graves' hyperthyroidism and ophthalmopathy. The V and J ends lost 10 bases and 4 bases, in that order; junction bases with no gene match: 10. This CDR3 has 14 residues. CDR1 is WSHSY, CDR2 SAAADI, per germline.

V gene TRBV10-2 combines with J gene TRBJ2-1, with 7 bases fitting TRBD2. This clonotype was sampled from a woman in her twenties or thirties with Graves' ophthalmopathy. Sequencing was carried out using blood. The CDR3 is CATSGGPEYNEQFF. Here the CDR3 DNA reads TGCGCCACGTCGGGAGGCCCCGAATACAATGAGCAGTTCTTC.